A selection of T cell receptor beta chains follows, all from one sample in a study of blood T cell repertoires in COVID-19. TCRdb's table, derived via immunoSEQ multiplex PCR, lists solely in-frame clones and lacks some. This table holds about 200,000 clones, around 80% found once. Specimen: peripheral blood. Receptors originate from a woman aged 80 or older with acute or convalescent COVID-19. CDR3s include the opening cysteine and the closing phenylalanine or tryptophan.

CDR3 length	V gene	J gene	CDR3 protein
15	TRBV7-9	TRBJ1-1	CASSLVGQLNTEAFF
16	TRBV6-2/TRBV6-3	TRBJ1-4	CASSGQGANTNEKLFF
14	TRBV6-5	TRBJ1-6	CASSYRAGDSPLHF
14	TRBV19	TRBJ2-1	CASSGRRDSNEQFF
14	TRBV3-1/TRBV3-2	TRBJ1-6	CASSQEITGSPLHF
11	TRBV5-1	TRBJ2-5	CASSTQETQYF
15	TRBV19	TRBJ1-2	CASSPGPGGAYGYTF
14	TRBV27	TRBJ1-1	CASRGQLLNTEAFF
14	TRBV6-2/TRBV6-3	TRBJ1-4	CASSYSGTGGKLFF
13	TRBV25-1	TRBJ1-1	CASSLDTGTEAFF
16	TRBV18	TRBJ2-3	CASSPGGTGSTDTQYF
12	TRBV3-1/TRBV3-2	TRBJ2-6	CASAEGANVLTF
17	TRBV4-3	TRBJ2-3	CASSQALGTSGDLTQYF
16	TRBV7-3	TRBJ1-2	CASSLNPRRGDYGYTF
15	TRBV7-2	TRBJ2-7	CASSPMMTGFYEQYF
15	TRBV3-1/TRBV3-2	TRBJ2-3	CASSQEVSTPDTQYF
13	TRBV11-3	TRBJ1-2	CASSPSPNYGYTF
13	TRBV24-1	TRBJ2-7	CATSDWRGAEQYF
14	TRBV5-1	TRBJ2-3	CASTRQGAEDTQYF
13	TRBV28	TRBJ1-2	CASTLGIKYGYTF